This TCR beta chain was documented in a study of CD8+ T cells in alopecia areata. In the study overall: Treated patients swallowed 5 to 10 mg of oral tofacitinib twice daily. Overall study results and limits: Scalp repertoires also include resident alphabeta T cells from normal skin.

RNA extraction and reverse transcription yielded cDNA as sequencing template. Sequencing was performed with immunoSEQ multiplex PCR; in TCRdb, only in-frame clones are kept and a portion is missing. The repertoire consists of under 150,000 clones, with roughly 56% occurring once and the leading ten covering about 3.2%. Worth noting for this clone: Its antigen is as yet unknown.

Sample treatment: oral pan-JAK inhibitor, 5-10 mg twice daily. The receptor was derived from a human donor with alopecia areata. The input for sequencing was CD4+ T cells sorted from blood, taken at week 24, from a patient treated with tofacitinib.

Here the CDR3 reads CASTRQGRYEQYF. In DNA, the CDR3 is TGTGCCAGCACCCGTCAGGGACGCTACGAGCAGTACTTC. The V call is TRBV2, the J call TRBJ2-7; D could derive from TRBD1 or TRBD2 (5 bases each). The CDR3 spans 13 residues. Trimming shortened V by 7 bases and J by 3 bases, and 13 bases separated the two germline ends. The germline CDR1 and CDR2 sequences are SNHLY and FYNNEI.